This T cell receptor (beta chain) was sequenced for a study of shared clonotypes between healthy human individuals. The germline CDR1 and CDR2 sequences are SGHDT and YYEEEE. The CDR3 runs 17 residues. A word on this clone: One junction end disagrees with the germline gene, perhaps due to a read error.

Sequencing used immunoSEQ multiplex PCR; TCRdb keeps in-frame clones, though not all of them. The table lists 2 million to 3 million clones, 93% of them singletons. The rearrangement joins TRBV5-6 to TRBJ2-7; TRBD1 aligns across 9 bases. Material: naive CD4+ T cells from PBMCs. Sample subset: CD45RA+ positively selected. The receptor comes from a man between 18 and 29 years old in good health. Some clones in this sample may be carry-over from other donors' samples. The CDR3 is CASSLDTGTGYYYEQYF. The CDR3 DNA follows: TGTGCCAGCAGTTTGGATACCGGGACAGGGTATTACTACGAGCAGTACTTC.